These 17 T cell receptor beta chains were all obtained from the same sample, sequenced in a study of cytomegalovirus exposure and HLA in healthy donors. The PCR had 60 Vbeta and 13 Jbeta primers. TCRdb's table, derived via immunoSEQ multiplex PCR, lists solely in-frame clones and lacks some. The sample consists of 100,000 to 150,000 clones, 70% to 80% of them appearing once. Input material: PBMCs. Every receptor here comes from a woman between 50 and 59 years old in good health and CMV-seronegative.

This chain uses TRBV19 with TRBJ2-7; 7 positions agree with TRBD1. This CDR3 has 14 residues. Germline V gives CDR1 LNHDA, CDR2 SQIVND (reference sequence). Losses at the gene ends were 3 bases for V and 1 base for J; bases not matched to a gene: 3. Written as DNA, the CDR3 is TGTGCCAGTAGTATCCGACAGGGATCCTACGAGCAGTACTTC. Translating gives CASSIRQGSYEQYF.

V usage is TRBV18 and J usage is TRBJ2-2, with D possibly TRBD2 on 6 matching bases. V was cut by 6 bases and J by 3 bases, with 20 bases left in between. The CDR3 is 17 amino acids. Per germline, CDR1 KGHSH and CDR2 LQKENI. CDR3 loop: CASSRTPPGAYTGELFF. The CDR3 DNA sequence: TGTGCCAGCTCCCGTACCCCCCCGGGAGCGTACACCGGGGAGCTGTTTTTT.

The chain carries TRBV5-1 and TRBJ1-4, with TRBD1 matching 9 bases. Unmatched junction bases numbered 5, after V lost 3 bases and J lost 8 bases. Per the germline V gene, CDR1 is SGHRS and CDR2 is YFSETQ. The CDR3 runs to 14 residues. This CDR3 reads CASSSRTGVEKLFF. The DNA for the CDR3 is TGCGCCAGCAGCTCCCGGACAGGGGTAGAAAAACTGTTTTTT.

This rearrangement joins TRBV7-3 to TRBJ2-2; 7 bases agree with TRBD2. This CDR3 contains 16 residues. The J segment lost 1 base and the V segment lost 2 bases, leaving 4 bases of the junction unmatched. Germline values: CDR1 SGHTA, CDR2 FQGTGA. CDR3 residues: CASSLPGLGNTGELFF. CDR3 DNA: TGTGCCAGCAGCTTACCAGGACTAGGGAACACCGGGGAGCTGTTTTTT.

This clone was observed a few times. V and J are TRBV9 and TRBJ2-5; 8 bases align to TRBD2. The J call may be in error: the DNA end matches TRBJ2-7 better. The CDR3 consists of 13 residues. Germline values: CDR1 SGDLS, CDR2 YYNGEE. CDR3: CASSGRGGPEQYF. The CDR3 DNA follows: TGTGCCAGCAGCGGCCGCGGGGGGCCCGAGCAGTACTTC.

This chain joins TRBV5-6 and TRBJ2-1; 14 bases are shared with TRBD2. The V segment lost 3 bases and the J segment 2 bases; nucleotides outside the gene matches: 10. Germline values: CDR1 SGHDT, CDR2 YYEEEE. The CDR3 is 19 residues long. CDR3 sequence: CASSSANGLAGGTYNEQFF. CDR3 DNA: TGTGCCAGCAGCTCCGCTAACGGACTAGCGGGAGGAACCTACAATGAGCAGTTCTTC.

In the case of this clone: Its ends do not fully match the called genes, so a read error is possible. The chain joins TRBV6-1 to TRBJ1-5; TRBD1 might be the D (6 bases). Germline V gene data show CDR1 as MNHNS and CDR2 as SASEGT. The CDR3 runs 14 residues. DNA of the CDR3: TGTGCCAGCAGTGCCAGGGGTCAGCGTCAGCCCCAGAATTTT. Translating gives CASSARGQRQPQNF.

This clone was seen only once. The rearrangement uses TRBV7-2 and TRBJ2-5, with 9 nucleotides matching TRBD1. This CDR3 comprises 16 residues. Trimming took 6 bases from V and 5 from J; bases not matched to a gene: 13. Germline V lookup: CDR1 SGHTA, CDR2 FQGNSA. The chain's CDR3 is CASRTATGGSWETQYF. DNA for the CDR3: TGTGCCAGCAGGACCGCGACAGGGGGGTCGTGGGAGACCCAGTACTTC.

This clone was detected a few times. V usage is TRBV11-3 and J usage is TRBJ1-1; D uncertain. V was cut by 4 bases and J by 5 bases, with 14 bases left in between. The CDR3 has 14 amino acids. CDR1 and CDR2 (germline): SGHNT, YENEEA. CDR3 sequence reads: CASSYKAGVTEAFF. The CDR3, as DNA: TGTGCCAGCAGCTATAAAGCGGGAGTTACTGAAGCTTTCTTT.

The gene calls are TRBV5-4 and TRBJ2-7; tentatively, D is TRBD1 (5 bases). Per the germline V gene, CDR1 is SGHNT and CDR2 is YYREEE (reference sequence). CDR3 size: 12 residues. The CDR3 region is CASSLVGAEQFV. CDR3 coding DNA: TGTGCCAGCAGCTTGGTAGGGGCAGAGCAGTTCGTC.

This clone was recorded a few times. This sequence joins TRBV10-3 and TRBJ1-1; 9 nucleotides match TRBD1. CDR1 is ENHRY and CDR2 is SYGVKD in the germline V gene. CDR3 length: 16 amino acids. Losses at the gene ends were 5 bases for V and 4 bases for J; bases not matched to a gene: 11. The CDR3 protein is CAISQSGTGLITEAFF. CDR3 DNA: TGTGCCATCAGTCAATCTGGGACAGGGTTGATCACTGAAGCTTTCTTT.

CDR3 sequence (DNA): TGTGCCAGTAGGGGACAGGGAGTAGAAGCTTTCTTT. This encodes CASRGQGVEAFF. The chain uses TRBV19 and TRBJ1-1; 9 bases align to TRBD1. This CDR3 spans 12 amino acids. Germline values: CDR1 LNHDA, CDR2 SQIVND (reference sequence). The trim removed 6 bases at V and 8 bases at J, leaving 4 bases unmatched. Filled out from reference TRBV19 and TRBJ1-1, the complete variable domain reads DGGITQSPKYLFRKEGQNVTLSCEQNLNHDAMYWYRQDPGQGLRLIYYSQIVNDFQKGDIAEGYSVSREKKESFPLTVTSAQKNPTAFYLCASRGQGVEAFFGQGTRLTVV.

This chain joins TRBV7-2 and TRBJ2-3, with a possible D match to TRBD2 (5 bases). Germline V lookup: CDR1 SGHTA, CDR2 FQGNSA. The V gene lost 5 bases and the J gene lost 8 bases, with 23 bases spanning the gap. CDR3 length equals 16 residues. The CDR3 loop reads CASSPRGRRVDGTQYF. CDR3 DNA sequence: TGTGCCAGCAGCCCCCGAGGGCGCCGGGTCGATGGTACGCAGTATTTT.

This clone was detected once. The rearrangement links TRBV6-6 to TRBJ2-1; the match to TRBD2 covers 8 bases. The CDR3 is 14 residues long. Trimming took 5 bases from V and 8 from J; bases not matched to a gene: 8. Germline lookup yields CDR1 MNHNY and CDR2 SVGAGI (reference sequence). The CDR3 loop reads CASSASGTSYEQFF. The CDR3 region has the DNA TGTGCCAGCAGTGCGTCCGGGACTAGTTATGAGCAGTTCTTC.

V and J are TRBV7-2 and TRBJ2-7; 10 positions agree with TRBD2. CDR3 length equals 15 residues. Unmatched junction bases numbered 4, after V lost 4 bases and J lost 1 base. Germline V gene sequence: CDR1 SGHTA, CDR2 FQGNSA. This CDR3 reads CASSYWTSGSYEQYF. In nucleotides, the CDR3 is TGTGCCAGCAGCTACTGGACTAGCGGATCCTACGAGCAGTACTTC.

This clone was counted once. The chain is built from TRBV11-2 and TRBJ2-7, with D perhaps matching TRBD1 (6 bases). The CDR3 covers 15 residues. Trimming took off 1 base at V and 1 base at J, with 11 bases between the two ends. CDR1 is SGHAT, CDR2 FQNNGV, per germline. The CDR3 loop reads CASSLVGTISYEQYV. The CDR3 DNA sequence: TGTGCCAGCAGCTTAGTAGGGACAATTTCCTACGAGCAGTACGTC.

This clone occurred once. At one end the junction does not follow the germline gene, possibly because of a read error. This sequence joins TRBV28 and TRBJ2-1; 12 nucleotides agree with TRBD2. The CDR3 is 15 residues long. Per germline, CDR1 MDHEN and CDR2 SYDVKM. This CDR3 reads CASSLGLAGYNGQFF. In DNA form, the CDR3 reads TGTGCCAGCAGTTTGGGACTAGCGGGTTACAATGGGCAGTTCTTC. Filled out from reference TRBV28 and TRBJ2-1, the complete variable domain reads DVKVTQSSRYLVKRTGEKVFLECVQDMDHENMFWYRQDPGLGLRLIYFSYDVKMKEKGDIPEGYSVSREKKERFSLILESASTNQTSMYLCASSLGLAGYNGQFFGPGTRLTVL.